A selection of T cell receptor beta chains follows, all from one sample in a study of cytomegalovirus exposure and HLA in healthy donors. The data were produced by immunoSEQ multiplex PCR, yet TCRdb's version contains in-frame clones alone and is incomplete. This table has some 130,000 clones, 82% appearing once. Source material: PBMCs. The receptors were gathered from a male donor in good health and CMV-seropositive. CDR3s include the opening cysteine and the closing phenylalanine or tryptophan. The D gene is left open where the match is weak. Rows may omit the clone size; those that give it use once, few, many or a size class.

d_call,v_call,j_call,clone_size,cdr3_length,cdr3_aa,cdr3_nt
TRBD1,TRBV5-5,TRBJ2-2,.,15,CASSGGQDNTGELFF,TGTGCCAGCAGCGGGGGACAGGATAACACCGGGGAGCTGTTTTTT
.,TRBV7-8,TRBJ2-7,.,16,CASSPRRDRVTYEQYF,TGTGCCAGCAGCCCGAGGAGGGACAGAGTTACCTACGAGCAGTACTTC
TRBD2,TRBV28,TRBJ2-7,few,20,CASSLGYGLAGATPPAEQYF,TGTGCCAGCAGTTTAGGGTATGGACTAGCGGGCGCGACTCCCCCGGCCGAGCAGTACTTC
TRBD1,TRBV7-2,TRBJ1-5,.,13,CASSDRGGQPQHF,TGTGCCAGCAGCGACAGGGGCGGACAGCCCCAGCATTTT
TRBD1,TRBV28,TRBJ2-5,.,14,CASSPTGVEETQYF,TGTGCCAGCAGTCCAACAGGGGTGGAAGAGACCCAGTACTTC
TRBD2,TRBV28,TRBJ2-2,.,14,CASSTAGRAGELFF,TGTGCCAGCAGTACGGCAGGGAGGGCCGGGGAGCTGTTTTTT
.,TRBV2,TRBJ1-5,.,16,CASSEATGVRSQPQHF,TGTGCCAGCAGTGAAGCGACGGGGGTGAGGTCTCAGCCCCAGCATTTT
.,TRBV7-2,TRBJ1-6,.,15,CASSFGGAENSPLHF,TGTGCCAGCAGCTTCGGGGGGGCAGAAAATTCACCCCTCCACTTT
.,TRBV28,TRBJ1-1,.,14,CVSRSAGMNTEAFF,TGTGTCAGCCGGTCGGCAGGGATGAACACTGAAGCTTTCTTT
TRBD1,TRBV13,TRBJ2-1,.,15,CASSSGTGNYNEQFF,TGTGCCAGCAGCTCCGGGACAGGGAACTACAATGAGCAGTTCTTC
.,TRBV6-5,TRBJ1-5,.,14,CASRPTGSNQPQHF,TGTGCCAGCAGACCGACAGGTAGCAATCAGCCCCAGCATTTT
TRBD1,TRBV27,TRBJ1-4,.,14,CASRGQGRLEKLFF,TGTGCCAGCCGCGGACAGGGACGACTTGAAAAACTGTTTTTT
TRBD1,TRBV14,TRBJ1-3,.,16,CASSQNRGLSGNTIYF,TGTGCCAGCAGCCAGAACAGGGGACTCTCTGGAAACACCATATATTTT
.,TRBV27,TRBJ2-7,.,14,CASSLVGEAYEQYF,TGTGCCAGCAGTTTAGTGGGAGAGGCCTACGAGCAGTACTTC
.,TRBV28,TRBJ2-7,few,14,CASRGTQGPYEQYF,TGTGCCAGCCGCGGAACTCAGGGGCCCTACGAGCAGTACTTC
TRBD2,TRBV7-6,TRBJ2-1,few,16,CASSPRAGGSYNEQFF,TGTGCCAGCAGCCCCCGGGCGGGGGGGTCCTACAATGAGCAGTTCTTC
.,TRBV29-1,TRBJ2-7,.,11,CSVPGKDEQYF,TGCAGCGTTCCAGGGAAGGACGAGCAGTACTTC
.,TRBV19,TRBJ2-7,.,13,CASSIIGGAEQYF,TGTGCCAGTAGTATAATCGGCGGTGCCGAGCAGTACTTC
TRBD2,TRBV4-1,TRBJ2-1,.,14,CASSPLSGSNEQFF,TGCGCCAGCAGCCCGCTTAGCGGGAGCAATGAGCAGTTCTTC
TRBD1,TRBV30,TRBJ2-3,.,13,CAWSFQGADTQYF,TGTGCCTGGAGTTTTCAGGGGGCAGATACGCAGTATTTT
.,TRBV18,TRBJ2-7,few,12,CASSPGRSEQYF,TGTGCCAGCTCACCGGGGCGGAGCGAGCAGTACTTC
TRBD1,TRBV28,TRBJ2-2,.,14,CASTRTGNTGELFF,TGTGCCAGCACCCGGACAGGGAACACCGGGGAGCTGTTTTTT
TRBD1,TRBV10-3,TRBJ1-5,.,16,CAISDWGQGSHQPQHF,TGTGCCATCAGTGATTGGGGACAGGGTTCCCATCAGCCCCAGCATTTT
TRBD2,TRBV4-3,TRBJ2-5,.,15,CASSQRTSGTETQYF,TGCGCCAGCAGCCAAAGGACTAGCGGGACGGAGACCCAGTACTTC
TRBD1,TRBV2,TRBJ1-2,.,15,CASSPRTGNGYGYTF,TGTGCCAGCAGTCCGAGGACAGGGAATGGTTATGGCTACACCTTC
.,TRBV7-6,TRBJ1-5,.,13,CASSRYSNQPQHF,TGTGCCAGCAGCCGCTATAGCAATCAGCCCCAGCATTTT
.,TRBV2,TRBJ2-3,.,14,CASGGLVTTDTQYF,TGTGCCAGCGGGGGACTCGTTACCACAGATACGCAGTATTTT
TRBD2,TRBV27,TRBJ2-7,.,15,CASSLRAGEAYEQYF,TGTGCCAGCAGTTTACGGGCGGGAGAGGCCTACGAGCAGTACTTC
TRBD2,TRBV30,TRBJ2-7,.,14,CAWTVDGLVYEQYF,TGTGCCTGGACCGTTGATGGACTAGTCTACGAGCAGTACTTC
TRBD2,TRBV5-1,TRBJ2-4,.,14,CASSLLAGENIQYF,TGCGCCAGCAGCTTATTAGCGGGGGAAAACATTCAGTACTTC
TRBD2,TRBV29-1,TRBJ2-7,.,14,CSVGLRGGIREQYF,TGCAGTGTGGGATTGCGCGGGGGAATACGCGAGCAGTACTTC
TRBD1,TRBV5-6,TRBJ2-1,.,14,CASSLGQIPNEQFF,TGTGCCAGCAGCCTGGGACAGATCCCAAATGAGCAGTTCTTC
.,TRBV10-3,TRBJ2-7,.,14,CASRPVPGSYEQYF,TGTGCCTCCCGGCCGGTTCCGGGGTCCTACGAGCAGTACTTC
TRBD2,TRBV29-1,TRBJ2-7,.,13,CSVSGGSYGEQYF,TGCAGCGTCAGCGGGGGGTCCTACGGGGAGCAGTACTTC
.,TRBV6-5,TRBJ2-1,.,13,CASSEGSANEQFF,TGTGCCAGCAGTGAAGGTAGCGCCAATGAGCAGTTCTTC
.,TRBV5-6,TRBJ2-7,.,14,CASSLGGGSDEQYF,TGTGCCAGCAGCTTGGGAGGGGGTTCCGACGAGCAGTACTTC
.,TRBV25-1,TRBJ2-5,.,15,CASGIPDTGQETQYF,TGTGCCAGCGGGATTCCGGACACCGGCCAAGAGACCCAGTACTTC
.,TRBV4-3,TRBJ1-4,few,15,CASSQDEGVREKLFF,TGCGCCAGCAGCCAAGATGAGGGGGTGCGAGAAAAACTGTTTTTT
TRBD2,TRBV7-2,TRBJ2-1,once,16,CASSKLAGANYNEQFF,TGTGCCAGCAGCAAGTTAGCGGGAGCTAACTACAATGAGCAGTTCTTC
.,TRBV6-1,TRBJ2-1,.,15,CASSAGVGNYNEQFF,TGTGCCAGCAGTGCGGGGGTGGGTAACTACAATGAGCAGTTCTTC
.,TRBV13,TRBJ2-1,.,13,CASSPSSYNEQFF,TGTGCCAGCAGCCCTAGCTCCTACAATGAGCAGTTCTTC
TRBD2,TRBV29-1,TRBJ2-3,.,16,CSVELEGTSEGDTQYF,TGCAGCGTTGAGCTCGAGGGGACTAGCGAAGGGGATACGCAGTATTTT
TRBD2,TRBV7-2,TRBJ2-1,.,15,CASSRGETSVHEQFF,TGTGCCAGCAGTCGGGGGGAGACTAGCGTGCATGAGCAGTTCTTC
TRBD1,TRBV7-9,TRBJ2-7,.,15,CASSSGQPNPYEQYF,TGTGCCAGCAGCTCGGGACAGCCCAACCCGTACGAGCAGTACTTC
TRBD2,TRBV5-1,TRBJ2-1,.,15,CASSFGGSSYNEQFF,TGCGCCAGCAGCTTCGGCGGGAGCTCCTACAATGAGCAGTTCTTC
TRBD1,TRBV4-3,TRBJ2-3,.,16,CASSQGWTGVEDTQYF,TGCGCCAGCAGCCAAGGGTGGACAGGGGTGGAAGATACGCAGTATTTT
.,TRBV19,TRBJ1-5,.,14,CASSILGDDQPQHF,TGTGCCAGTAGTATTTTAGGGGATGATCAGCCCCAGCATTTT
TRBD2,TRBV4-2,TRBJ2-3,.,15,CASSLTSGSTDTQYF,TGTGCCAGCAGCCTGACTAGCGGAAGCACAGATACGCAGTATTTT
TRBD2,TRBV7-8,TRBJ2-7,.,15,CASSFGLAVSYEQYF,TGTGCCAGCAGCTTCGGACTAGCGGTCTCCTACGAGCAGTACTTC
.,TRBV30,TRBJ1-1,.,14,CAWSVGPGGTEAFF,TGTGCCTGGAGTGTAGGGCCGGGGGGTACTGAAGCTTTCTTT
TRBD1,TRBV27,TRBJ2-1,.,15,CASTLTGETYNEQFF,TGTGCCAGCACTCTGACAGGGGAGACCTACAATGAGCAGTTCTTC
.,TRBV7-2,TRBJ2-3,.,14,CASSLRGLGDTQYF,TGTGCCAGCAGCTTACGAGGGCTAGGAGATACGCAGTATTTT
.,TRBV7-9,TRBJ2-5,.,15,CASSLGLGAQETQYF,TGTGCCAGCAGCTTAGGGCTTGGTGCTCAAGAGACCCAGTACTTC
TRBD1,TRBV7-9,TRBJ2-4,.,14,CASSLGTGSGVGYF,TGTGCCAGCAGCTTAGGGACAGGCTCCGGGGTTGGGTACTTC
TRBD2,TRBV28,TRBJ2-7,.,16,CASSLRGRLAAYEQYF,TGTGCCAGCAGTCTAAGGGGGCGACTAGCGGCCTACGAGCAGTACTTC
TRBD2,TRBV28,TRBJ2-2,.,14,CASSLAGGTGELFF,TGTGCCAGCAGCTTAGCGGGAGGGACCGGGGAGCTGTTTTTT
.,TRBV7-2,TRBJ2-1,.,13,CASSLARYNEQFF,TGTGCCAGCAGCTTAGCCCGGTACAATGAGCAGTTCTTC
TRBD2,TRBV15,TRBJ2-7,.,15,CATSSPGLARYEQYF,TGTGCCACCAGCAGCCCGGGACTAGCACGTTACGAGCAGTACTTC
TRBD1,TRBV6-5,TRBJ2-2,.,14,CASSWDRNTGELFF,TGTGCCAGCAGTTGGGACAGGAACACCGGGGAGCTGTTTTTT